This entry lists 13 T cell receptor beta chains sequenced from one sample in a study of beta chain features in type 1 diabetes. Findings and caveats of the study: Significant though moderate, a shortening of TCRB CDR3s appeared in all four CD4+ subsets of Type 1 diabetes patients.

Their antigens remain unidentified. Every bit of the isolated RNA underwent reverse transcription, so sequencing read expressed TCRB transcripts. Here immunoSEQ multiplex PCR was the method, and the copy in TCRdb shows in-frame clones only, minus some. The repertoire consists of more than 150,000 clones, with 9% occurring once and the leading ten covering about 0.75%. Specimen: central memory CD4+ T cells from blood. Receptors originate from a woman aged 30 to 39 with type 1 diabetes.

This clone has just a few counts. The chain joins TRBV7-2 to TRBJ2-3; D possibly corresponds to TRBD2 (6 bases). CDR3 length: 16 residues. Germline V lookup: CDR1 SGHTA, CDR2 FQGNSA. Trimming cost V 0 bases and J 2 bases, with 12 bases left between them. The CDR3 coding sequence is TGTGCCAGCAGCTTAGCGGCACTAGCTCTCACAGATACGCAGTATTTT. This translates into CASSLAALALTDTQYF. Together with reference TRBV7-2 and TRBJ2-3, the CDR3 gives the full variable domain: GAGVSQSPSNKVTEKGKDVELRCDPISGHTALYWYRQSLGQGLEFLIYFQGNSAPDKSGLPSDRFSAERTGGSVSTLTIQRTQQEDSAVYLCASSLAALALTDTQYFGPGTRLTVL.

The chain combines TRBV28 with TRBJ2-3; D call uncertain. This CDR3 is built from 13 residues. Germline assignment: CDR1 MDHEN and CDR2 SYDVKM. Between the trimmed V and J ends, which lost 3 bases and 4 bases, there was a span of 8 bases. The CDR3 protein is CASSFTNPDTQYF. The CDR3 DNA is TGTGCCAGCAGTTTCACTAACCCAGATACGCAGTATTTT. Using reference TRBV28 and TRBJ2-3 for the parts outside the CDR3, the full variable domain is DVKVTQSSRYLVKRTGEKVFLECVQDMDHENMFWYRQDPGLGLRLIYFSYDVKMKEKGDIPEGYSVSREKKERFSLILESASTNQTSMYLCASSFTNPDTQYFGPGTRLTVL.

This chain connects TRBV30 to TRBJ1-5, with 9 bases matching TRBD1. Trimming took 3 bases from V and 3 from J; bases not matched to a gene: 3. Germline V gene sequence: CDR1 GTSNPN, CDR2 SVGIG (reference sequence). The CDR3 sequence is 14 residues long. Here the CDR3 DNA reads TGTGCCTGGAGAAGGACAGGGGACAATCAGCCCCAGCATTTT. Its translation is CAWRRTGDNQPQHF.

This clone has a handful of counts. V gene TRBV2 combines with J gene TRBJ1-5, with TRBD1 identical over 8 bases. V was clipped by 6 bases and J by 5 bases; unmatched bases: 3. CDR3 size: 13 residues. CDR1 is SNHLY and CDR2 is FYNNEI in the germline V gene. DNA for the CDR3: TGTGCCAGCAGGGGACAGGCGGATCAGCCCCAGCATTTT. Amino acids: CASRGQADQPQHF.

This clone was picked up a small number of times. The J gene is TRBJ2-7, the V gene TRBV7-9; D is perhaps TRBD1 (5 bases). The CDR3 length is 13 residues. Germline assignment: CDR1 SEHNR and CDR2 FQNEAQ (reference sequence). The V and J ends lost 5 bases and 3 bases respectively, with 11 bases between them. The CDR3 region has the DNA TGTGCCAGCAGCCCGACAGCCCGCTACGAGCAGTACTTC. It is translated as CASSPTARYEQYF.

The table lists this clone with a few counts. V gene TRBV30 combines with J gene TRBJ2-7; TRBD2 matches 8 bases. After removal of 0 bases from V and 3 bases from J, the junction contained 4 bases not matched to a gene. Germline CDR1 and CDR2: GTSNPN and SVGIG (reference sequence). The CDR3 has 14 amino acids. The CDR3 DNA sequence: TGTGCCTGGAGTGTACTAGCGGACAACTACGAGCAGTACTTC. Residues: CAWSVLADNYEQYF.

This clone was counted a few times. CDR3 DNA: TGTGCCAGCAGCCCGGTCCAAAGGAACACTGAAGCTTTCTTT. This translates into CASSPVQRNTEAFF. The chain recombines TRBV14 with TRBJ1-1; no clear D. The CDR3 consists of 14 residues. Germline V CDR1 and CDR2: SGHDN, FVKESK. Trimming shortened V by 4 bases and J by 1 base, and 10 bases separated the two germline ends.

This clone appeared many times. Other DNA variants within this sample encode the same CDR3. The chain uses TRBV29-1 and TRBJ2-3; 8 nucleotides align to TRBD1. The V gene's germline CDR1 is SQVTM and CDR2 ANQGSEA. The length of the CDR3 is 13 residues. With V trimmed by 7 bases and J by 1 base, 4 bases remained unmatched. CDR3 residues: CSADRGGTDTQYF. DNA for the CDR3: TGCAGCGCAGACAGGGGAGGCACAGATACGCAGTATTTT.

This clone occurred a few times. The rearrangement joins TRBV28 to TRBJ2-1; a weak D match, TRBD2 (6 bases). Germline lookup yields CDR1 MDHEN and CDR2 SYDVKM. The CDR3 consists of 14 residues. V lost 6 bases to trimming and J lost 1 base, with 10 bases between them. The CDR3 loop is CASRSGRSYNEQFF. In DNA, the CDR3 is TGTGCCAGCAGATCGGGGAGGTCCTACAATGAGCAGTTCTTC.

This CDR3 reads CASSPYGDLVNEQYF. CDR3 coding DNA: TGTGCCAGCAGCCCTTACGGGGATCTTGTCAACGAGCAGTACTTC. The chain recombines TRBV28 with TRBJ2-7, with D perhaps matching TRBD2 (5 bases). The CDR3 runs 15 residues. The ends were cut back, 6 bases at V and 5 bases at J, with 20 bases in the middle. CDR1 is MDHEN and CDR2 is SYDVKM in the germline V gene.

The chain has TRBV20-1 and TRBJ2-7; weak D call: TRBD1 (6 bases). This CDR3 region has 11 residues. Germline CDR1 is DFQATT and CDR2 is SNEGSKA (reference sequence). V was shortened by 6 bases and J by 6 bases, with 12 bases between the two germline ends. The chain's CDR3 is CSALDRREQYF. CDR3 coding DNA: TGCAGTGCGCTCGACAGGCGCGAGCAGTACTTC.

This clone turned up a few times. The CDR3 loop reads CASSLGLADQETQYF. The DNA of the CDR3 is TGTGCCAGCAGCTTGGGACTAGCAGACCAAGAGACCCAGTACTTC. The chain couples TRBV5-6 to TRBJ2-5, with 7 bases fitting TRBD2. The CDR3 loop spans 15 amino acids. CDR1 is SGHDT and CDR2 is YYEEEE in the germline V gene. V lost 0 bases and J lost 0; bases outside the gene matches: 2.

The J gene is TRBJ2-3, the V gene TRBV7-3; weak D call: TRBD2 (5 bases). Trimming removed 3 bases at V and 4 bases at J, with 14 bases between. Germline CDR1 and CDR2: SGHTA and FQGTGA. This CDR3 spans 15 amino acids. CDR3 coding DNA: TGTGCCAGCAGCTTGGGAGCGCCCGGGGCAGATACGCAGTATTTT. The encoded protein is CASSLGAPGADTQYF.